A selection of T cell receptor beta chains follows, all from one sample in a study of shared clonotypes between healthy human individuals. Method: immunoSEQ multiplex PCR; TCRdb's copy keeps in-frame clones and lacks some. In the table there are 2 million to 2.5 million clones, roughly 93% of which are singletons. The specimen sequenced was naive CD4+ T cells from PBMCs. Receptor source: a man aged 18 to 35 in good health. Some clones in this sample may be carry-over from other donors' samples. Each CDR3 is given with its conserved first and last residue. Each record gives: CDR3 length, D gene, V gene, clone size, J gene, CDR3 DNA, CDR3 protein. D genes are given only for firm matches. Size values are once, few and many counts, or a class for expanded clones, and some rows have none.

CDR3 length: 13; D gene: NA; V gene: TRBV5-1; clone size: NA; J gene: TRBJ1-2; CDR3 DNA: TGCGCCAGCAGCACGGGGACACCCTATGGCTACACCTTC; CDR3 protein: CASSTGTPYGYTF
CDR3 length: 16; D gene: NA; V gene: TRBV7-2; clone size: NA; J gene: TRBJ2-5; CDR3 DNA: TGTGCCAGCAGACGGACCTTGAGCGGCCTTATCGAGACCCAGTACTTC; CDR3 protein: CASRRTLSGLIETQYF
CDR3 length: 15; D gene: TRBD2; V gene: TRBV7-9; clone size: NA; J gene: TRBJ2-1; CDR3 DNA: TGTGCCAGCAGCTTAGTCCAGCGGGAGGGATGGGAGCAGTTCTTC; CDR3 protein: CASSLVQREGWEQFF
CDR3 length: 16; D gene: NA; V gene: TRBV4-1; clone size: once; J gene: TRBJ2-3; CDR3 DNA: TGTGCCAGCAGCCAAGTTGCGGGCTCTAGCACAGATACGCAGTATTTT; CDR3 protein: CASSQVAGSSTDTQYF
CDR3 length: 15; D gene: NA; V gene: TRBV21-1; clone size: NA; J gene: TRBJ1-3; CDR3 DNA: TGTGCCAGCAGAGTGGGCGGGAGCTCTGGAAACACCATATATTTT; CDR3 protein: CASRVGGSSGNTIYF
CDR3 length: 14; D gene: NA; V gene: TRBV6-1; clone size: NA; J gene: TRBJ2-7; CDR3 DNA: TGTGCCAGCAGTCTAGCGCCGAACTCCTACGAGCAGTACTTC; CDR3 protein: CASSLAPNSYEQYF
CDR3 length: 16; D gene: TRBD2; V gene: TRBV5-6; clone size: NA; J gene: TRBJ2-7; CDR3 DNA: TGTGCCAGCAGCTTGGCCGCTAGCGGGAGCCTCTACGAGCAGTACTTC; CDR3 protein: CASSLAASGSLYEQYF
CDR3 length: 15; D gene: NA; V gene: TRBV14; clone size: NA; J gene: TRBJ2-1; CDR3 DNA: TGTGCCAGCAGCCAACCTGCCCCAAGGAACAATGAGCAGTTCTTC; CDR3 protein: CASSQPAPRNNEQFF
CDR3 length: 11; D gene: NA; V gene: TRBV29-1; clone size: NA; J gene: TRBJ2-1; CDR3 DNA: TGCAGCGTTGGAGATTACAATGAGCAGTTCTTC; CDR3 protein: CSVGDYNEQFF
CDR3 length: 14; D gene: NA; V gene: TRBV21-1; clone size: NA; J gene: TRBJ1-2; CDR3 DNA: TGTGCCAGCAGCAAACGGCGACCCTTGGGTGGCTACACCTTC; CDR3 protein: CASSKRRPLGGYTF
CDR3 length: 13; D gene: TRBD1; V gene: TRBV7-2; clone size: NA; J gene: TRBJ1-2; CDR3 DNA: TGTGCCAGCAGCCTTCGACAGGGCTATGGCTACACCTTC; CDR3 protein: CASSLRQGYGYTF
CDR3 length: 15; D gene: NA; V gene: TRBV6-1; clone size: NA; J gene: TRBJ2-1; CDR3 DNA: TGTGCCAGCAGTGAAGGACTAGGCTCCTACAATGAGCAGTTCTTC; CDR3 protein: CASSEGLGSYNEQFF
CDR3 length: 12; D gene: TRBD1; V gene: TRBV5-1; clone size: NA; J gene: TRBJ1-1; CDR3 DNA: TGCGCCAGTGGACAGGTCAACACTGAAGCTTTCTTT; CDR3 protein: CASGQVNTEAFF
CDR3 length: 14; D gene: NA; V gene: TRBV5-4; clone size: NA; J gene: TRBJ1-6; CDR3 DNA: TGTGCCAGCAGCTACCGGGATGGGGTCAAGGCCCTCCACTTT; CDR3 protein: CASSYRDGVKALHF
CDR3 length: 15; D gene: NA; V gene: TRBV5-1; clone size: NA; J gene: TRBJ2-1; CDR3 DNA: TGCGCCAGCAGCTTGTTTGGGGGAGAGGATGATAAGCAGTTCTTC; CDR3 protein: CASSLFGGEDDKQFF
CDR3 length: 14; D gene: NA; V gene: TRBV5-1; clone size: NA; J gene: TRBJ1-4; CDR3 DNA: TGCGCCAGCAGTGGGGCGGGTCGTAATGAAAAACTGTTTTTT; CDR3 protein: CASSGAGRNEKLFF
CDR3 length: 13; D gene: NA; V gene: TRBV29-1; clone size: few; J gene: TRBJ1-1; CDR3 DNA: TGCAGCGTTAGCGGCACCATGAACACTGAAGCTTTCTTT; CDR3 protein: CSVSGTMNTEAFF